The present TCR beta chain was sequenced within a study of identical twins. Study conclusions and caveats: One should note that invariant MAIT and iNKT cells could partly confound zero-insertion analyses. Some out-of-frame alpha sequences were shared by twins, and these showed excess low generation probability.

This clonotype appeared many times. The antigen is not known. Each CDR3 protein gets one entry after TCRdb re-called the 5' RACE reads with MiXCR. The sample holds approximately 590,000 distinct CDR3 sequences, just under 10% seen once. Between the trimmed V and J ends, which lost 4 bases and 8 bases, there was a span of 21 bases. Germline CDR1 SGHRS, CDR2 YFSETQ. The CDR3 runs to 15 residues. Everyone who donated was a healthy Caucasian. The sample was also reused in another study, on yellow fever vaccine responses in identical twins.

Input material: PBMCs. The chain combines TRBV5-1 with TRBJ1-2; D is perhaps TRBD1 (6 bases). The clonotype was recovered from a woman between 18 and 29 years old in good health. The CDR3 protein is CASSVELVQGSGYTF. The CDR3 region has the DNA TGCGCCAGCAGCGTCGAACTCGTACAGGGATCCGGCTACACCTTC. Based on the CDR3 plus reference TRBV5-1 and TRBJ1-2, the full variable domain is KAGVTQTPRYLIKTRGQQVTLSCSPISGHRSVSWYQQTPGQGLQFLFEYFSETQRNKGNFPGRFSGRQFSNSRSEMNVSTLELGDSALYLCASSVELVQGSGYTFGSGTRLTVV.